The 8 T cell receptor beta chains in this list originate from one sample, sequenced in a study of CD8+ T cells in alopecia areata. The sample's treatment: oral pan-JAK inhibitor, 5-10 mg twice daily. RNA, once extracted, was reverse transcribed into cDNA for use as the sequencing template. Assay: immunoSEQ multiplex PCR; the TCRdb copy retains only in-frame clones and omits some. The table shows roughly 120,000 clones, with 58% occurring only once. Source: CD8+ T cells sorted from blood, taken at week 4, from a patient treated with tofacitinib. The origin of the receptors is a human donor with alopecia areata.

The rearrangement joins TRBV30 to TRBJ1-5; D is ambiguous. This CDR3 comprises 14 residues. Germline V CDR1 and CDR2: GTSNPN, SVGIG (reference sequence). V shed 1 base and J shed 0 bases, with 7 bases lying between them. The CDR3 spells CAWSDGYSNQPQHF. CDR3 sequence (DNA): TGTGCCTGGAGTGACGGTTATAGCAATCAGCCCCAGCATTTT.

For the CDR3, the DNA is TGCGCCAGCAGCTTGCATGGGTTTAGCACAGATACGCAGTATTTT. The encoded protein is CASSLHGFSTDTQYF. The rearrangement uses TRBV5-1 and TRBJ2-3; D remains ambiguous. Germline assignment: CDR1 SGHRS and CDR2 YFSETQ. Trimming removed 1 base at V and 0 bases at J, with 9 bases between. This CDR3 is built from 15 residues.

The genes are TRBV29-1 and TRBJ2-7, with D perhaps TRBD1 (5 bases). The CDR3 is made up of 12 amino acids. Germline V gene sequence: CDR1 SQVTM, CDR2 ANQGSEA. V was pared by 3 bases and J by 3 bases, with 9 bases between. CDR3 sequence reads: CSVEDQGYEQYF. The CDR3 bases are TGCAGCGTTGAGGACCAGGGCTACGAGCAGTACTTC.

The CDR3 sequence: CASSQDRVNTGELFF. The CDR3, as DNA: TGCGCCAGCAGCCAAGATCGGGTCAACACCGGGGAGCTGTTTTTT. The chain carries TRBV4-3 and TRBJ2-2, with unresolved D. Trimming pared 0 bases from V and 2 bases from J, leaving 7 bases between. This CDR3 contains 15 residues. Germline V gene sequence: CDR1 LGHNA, CDR2 YSLEER.

The V and J genes are TRBV19 and TRBJ1-5; D is undetermined. There are 14 residues in the CDR3. Per the germline V gene, CDR1 is LNHDA and CDR2 is SQIVND (reference sequence). V lost 11 bases and J lost 1, with 15 bases in between. In DNA form, the CDR3 reads TGTGCCCGCAGAGGTAGGGTCAGCAATCAGCCCCAGCATTTT. Translation: CARRGRVSNQPQHF.

The chain uses TRBV7-9 and TRBJ1-2, with D unresolved. This CDR3 spans 15 amino acids. Germline-derived CDR1 and CDR2 are SEHNR and FQNEAQ (reference sequence). The V end lost 4 bases, the J end lost 6 bases, and 18 bases lay between the germline ends. For the CDR3, the DNA is TGTGCCAGCAGCTCTCGGGATCAACGGTGGGATGGCTACACCTTC. Its protein is CASSSRDQRWDGYTF.

The V gene is TRBV19, the J gene TRBJ2-3, with D perhaps TRBD2 (5 bases). The V end was cut by 6 bases, the J end by 2 bases, with 15 bases between. The CDR3 is made up of 15 amino acids. CDR1 is LNHDA and CDR2 is SQIVND in the germline V gene (reference sequence). For the CDR3, the DNA is TGTGCCAGTAGGCGACACTCCGGGATCACAGATACGCAGTATTTT. Its protein product is CASRRHSGITDTQYF.

The chain has TRBV6-5 and TRBJ2-7; the D is unclear. CDR1 and CDR2 (germline): MNHEY, SVGAGI. Trimming removed 7 bases from V and 5 bases from J, with 9 bases in between. This CDR3 has 11 residues. CDR3 residues: CASKSGHEQYF. The CDR3 nucleotides read TGTGCCAGCAAGAGTGGGCACGAGCAGTACTTC.